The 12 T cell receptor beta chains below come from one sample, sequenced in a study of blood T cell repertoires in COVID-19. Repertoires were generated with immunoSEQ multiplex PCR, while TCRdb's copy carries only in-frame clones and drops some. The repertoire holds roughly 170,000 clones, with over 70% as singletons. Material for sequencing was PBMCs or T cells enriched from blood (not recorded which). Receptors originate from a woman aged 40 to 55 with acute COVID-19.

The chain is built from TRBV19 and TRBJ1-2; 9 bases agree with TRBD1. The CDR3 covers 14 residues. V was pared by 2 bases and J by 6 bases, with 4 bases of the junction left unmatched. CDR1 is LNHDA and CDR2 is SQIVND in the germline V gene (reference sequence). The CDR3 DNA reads TGTGCCAGTAGTATATGGGACAGGGCTCATGGCTACACCTTC. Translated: CASSIWDRAHGYTF.

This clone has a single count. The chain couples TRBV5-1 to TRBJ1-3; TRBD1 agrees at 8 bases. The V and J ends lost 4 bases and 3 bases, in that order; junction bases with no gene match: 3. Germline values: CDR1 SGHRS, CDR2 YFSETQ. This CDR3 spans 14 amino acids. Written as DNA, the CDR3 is TGCGCCAGCAGCCCAGGACAGGGTGGAAACACCATATATTTT. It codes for CASSPGQGGNTIYF.

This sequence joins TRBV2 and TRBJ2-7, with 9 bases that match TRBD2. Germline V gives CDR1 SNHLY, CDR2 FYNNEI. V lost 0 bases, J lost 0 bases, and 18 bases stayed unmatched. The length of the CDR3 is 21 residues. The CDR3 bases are TGTGCCAGCAGTGAAGCGCTTCAGGCGGGAGGGCCCACCACTCCCTCCTACGAGCAGTACTTC. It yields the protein CASSEALQAGGPTTPSYEQYF.

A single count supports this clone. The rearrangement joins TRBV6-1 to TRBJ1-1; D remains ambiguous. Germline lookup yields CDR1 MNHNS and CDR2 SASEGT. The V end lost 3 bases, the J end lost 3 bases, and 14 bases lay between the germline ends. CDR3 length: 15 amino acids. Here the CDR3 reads CASSDGIGRDTEAFF. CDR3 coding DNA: TGTGCCAGCAGTGACGGTATAGGGCGGGACACTGAAGCTTTCTTT.

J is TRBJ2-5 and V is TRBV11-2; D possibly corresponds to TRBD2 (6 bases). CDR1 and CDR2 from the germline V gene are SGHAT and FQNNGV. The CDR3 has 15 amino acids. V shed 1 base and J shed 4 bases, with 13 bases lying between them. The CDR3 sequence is CASSLGSGDGETQYF. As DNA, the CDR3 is TGTGCCAGCAGCTTAGGCTCGGGGGACGGAGAGACCCAGTACTTC.

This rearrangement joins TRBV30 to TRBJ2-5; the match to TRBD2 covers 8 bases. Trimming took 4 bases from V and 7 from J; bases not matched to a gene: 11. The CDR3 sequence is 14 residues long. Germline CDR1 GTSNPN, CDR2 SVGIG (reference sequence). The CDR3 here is CAWTPSGHRGTQYF. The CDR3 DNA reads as TGTGCCTGGACCCCTAGCGGGCACCGTGGGACCCAGTACTTC.

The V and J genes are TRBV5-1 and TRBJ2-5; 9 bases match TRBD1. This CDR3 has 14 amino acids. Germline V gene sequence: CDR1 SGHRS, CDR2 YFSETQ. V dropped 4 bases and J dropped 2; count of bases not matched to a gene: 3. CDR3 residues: CASSLTGGQETQYF. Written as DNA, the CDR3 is TGCGCCAGCAGCCTGACAGGGGGGCAAGAGACCCAGTACTTC. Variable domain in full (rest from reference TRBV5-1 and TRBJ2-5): KAGVTQTPRYLIKTRGQQVTLSCSPISGHRSVSWYQQTPGQGLQFLFEYFSETQRNKGNFPGRFSGRQFSNSRSEMNVSTLELGDSALYLCASSLTGGQETQYFGPGTRLLVL.

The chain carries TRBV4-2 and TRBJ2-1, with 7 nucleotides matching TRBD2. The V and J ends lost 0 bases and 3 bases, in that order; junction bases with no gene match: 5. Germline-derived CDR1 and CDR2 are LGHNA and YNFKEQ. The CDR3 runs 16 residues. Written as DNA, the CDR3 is TGTGCCAGCAGCCAAGATCCTAGCGGCATCTACAATGAGCAGTTCTTC. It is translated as CASSQDPSGIYNEQFF.

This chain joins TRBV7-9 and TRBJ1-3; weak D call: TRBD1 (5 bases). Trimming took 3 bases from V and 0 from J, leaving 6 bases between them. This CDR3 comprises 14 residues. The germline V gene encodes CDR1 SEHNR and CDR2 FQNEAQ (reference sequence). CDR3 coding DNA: TGTGCCAGCAGCTTGACAGCCTCTGGAAACACCATATATTTT. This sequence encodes CASSLTASGNTIYF.

DNA of the CDR3: TGCGCCAGCAGCTCCCTTGGAGTGAGCACTGAAGCTTTCTTT. Its protein is CASSSLGVSTEAFF. The chain couples TRBV5-1 to TRBJ1-1; D remains ambiguous. The CDR3 is 14 amino acids. Deletions cut 3 bases from V and 4 bases from J, with 13 bases between. Germline-derived CDR1 and CDR2 are SGHRS and YFSETQ.

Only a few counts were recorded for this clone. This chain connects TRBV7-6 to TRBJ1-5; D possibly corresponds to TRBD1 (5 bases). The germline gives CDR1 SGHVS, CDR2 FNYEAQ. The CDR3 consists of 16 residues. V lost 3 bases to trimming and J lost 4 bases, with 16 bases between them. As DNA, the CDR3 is TGTGCCAGCAGCTTGGGAGGGGCAGGTTTTAATCAGCCCCAGCATTTT. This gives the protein CASSLGGAGFNQPQHF.

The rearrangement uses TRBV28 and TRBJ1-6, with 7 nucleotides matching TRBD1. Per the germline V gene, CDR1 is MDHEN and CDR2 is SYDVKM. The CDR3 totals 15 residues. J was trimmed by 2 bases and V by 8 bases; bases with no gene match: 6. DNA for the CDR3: TGTGCCAGCCGGGACAGTATAACCTATAATTCACCCCTCCACTTT. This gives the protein CASRDSITYNSPLHF.